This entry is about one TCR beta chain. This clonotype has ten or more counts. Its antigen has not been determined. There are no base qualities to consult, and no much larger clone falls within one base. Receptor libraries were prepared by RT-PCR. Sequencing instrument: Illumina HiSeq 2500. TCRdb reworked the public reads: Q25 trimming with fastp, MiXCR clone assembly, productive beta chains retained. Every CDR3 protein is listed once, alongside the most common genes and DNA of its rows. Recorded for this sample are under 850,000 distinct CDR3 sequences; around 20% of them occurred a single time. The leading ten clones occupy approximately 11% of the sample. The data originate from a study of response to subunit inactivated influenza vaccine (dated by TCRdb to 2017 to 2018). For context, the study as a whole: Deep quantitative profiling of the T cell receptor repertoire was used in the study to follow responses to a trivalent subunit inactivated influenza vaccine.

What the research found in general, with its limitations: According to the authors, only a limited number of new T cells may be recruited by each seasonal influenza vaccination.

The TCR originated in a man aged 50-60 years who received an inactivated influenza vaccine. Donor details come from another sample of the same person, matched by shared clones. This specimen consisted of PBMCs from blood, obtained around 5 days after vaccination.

The DNA sequence reads TGTGCCAGCAGCTTGGCCGGGAGTGAGACCCAGTACTTC. Translated, this is CASSLAGSETQYF. The chain is made from TRBV5-5 and TRBJ2-5, and the D gene may be TRBD2, 6 bases matching. The germline V gene encodes CDR1 SGHKS and CDR2 YYEKEE (reference sequence). From the cysteine up to the phenylalanine, the CDR3 has a length of 13 residues. The entry retains the CDR3 DNA only, 39 bases that are in frame from base 1. V is clipped by 0 bases and J by 5 bases, and the sequence between their germline boundaries is 8 bases long.